This TCR beta chain was recorded in a study of PD-L1 blockade in urothelial cancer. Study in general: Atezolizumab at 1,200 mg intravenously every 3 weeks was started by patients at some point between 2014 and 2016.

This table comes from immunoSEQ multiplex PCR, and its TCRdb copy is limited to in-frame clones, with some not included. The sample comprises 35,000 or so clones, more than 35% of which are singletons, and around 10% rests with the top ten. V shed 5 bases and J 2 bases; nucleotides not matched to a gene: 4. This CDR3 has 14 amino acids. Germline V gene sequence: CDR1 MDHEN, CDR2 SYDVKM. This TCR was recovered from a man aged 55 to 69 with urothelial cancer. The source material was tumor tissue, sampled before atezolizumab (anti-PD-L1) treatment. The chain employs TRBV28 and TRBJ2-5; TRBD1 matches at 8 bases. CDR3 DNA: TGTGCCAGCAGTCTCCGACAGGGGCAAGAGACCCAGTACTTC. This translates into CASSLRQGQETQYF. The variable domain in full, completed from reference TRBV28 and TRBJ2-5, reads DVKVTQSSRYLVKRTGEKVFLECVQDMDHENMFWYRQDPGLGLRLIYFSYDVKMKEKGDIPEGYSVSREKKERFSLILESASTNQTSMYLCASSLRQGQETQYFGPGTRLLVL.